The subject of this entry is one T cell receptor beta chain. This clonotype was observed many times. The antigen it recognizes is unknown. No base-level quality is on record; no much larger clone is a single base apart. The data originate from a study of human T cells and chemical hapten exposure (dated by TCRdb to the early 2020s). About the study as a whole: For sensitization, 2% DPC in acetone was applied to a roughly 2 cm by roughly 2 cm area of upper inner arm skin. Roughly 30 alopecia patients provided blood for TCR sequencing at one to four time points (pre-sensitization, 2, 6 and 24 weeks). Throughout the study period of 20 to 25 weeks, patients also received therapeutic DPC doses to the scalp every week. The patient cohort, mostly female, included alopecia areata with under or over 50% scalp involvement, alopecia totalis and alopecia universalis. Blood samples were taken from patients before sensitization (week 0) and then at 2, 6 and about 24 weeks after DPC sensitization. Libraries were pooled for sequencing, and variation in per-sample TCR yields was attributed mainly to small differences in library volumes within the pool. The study tracked peripheral blood TCR repertoire changes in vivo during primary and secondary sensitization to the hapten diphenylcyclopropenone (DPC) in alopecia patients. Patch testing was performed on the upper back with Finn chambers containing 0.01% DPC, and the patch tests were scored after 6 days according to International Contact Dermatitis Research Group standards.

V is shortened by 0 bases, J by 3 bases, and the region joining them spans 5 bases. From the cysteine through the phenylalanine, the CDR3 covers 13 amino acids. Only the CDR3 DNA is retained, 39 bases long and in frame from the first base. CDR1 and CDR2 are drawn from the germline V gene: MNHEY, SVGEGT. The library relied on RACE. Data came from a NextSeq 500. During library preparation, unique molecular identifiers were attached to individual cDNA molecules so that TCRs could be counted quantitatively and reproducibly. For every blood RNA sample, sequencing covered both the TCR alpha and TCR beta chains. Processing in the source paper ran as follows. The median number of TCRs per sample was around 96,000, ranging from roughly 23,224 to 700,000. The Decombinator software suite was used to annotate the V, J and CDR3 of the TCR reads. To make PS versus PT1 abundance plots, every sample was subsampled to the same number of TCRs (28,000). Expanded TCRs were defined as absent before sensitization and observed at least eight times at the 2-week time point. TCRdb took the public reads, trimmed them with fastp at Q25, ran MiXCR for clone calling and kept in-frame beta chains. Entries that share a CDR3 protein sequence are merged under the most common genes and DNA. TCRdb's processing, not the authors', yielded these V and J calls. The sample records under 300,000 distinct CDR3 sequences, 7.7% of which are singletons. The ten most abundant clones make up less than 1.5% of the sample.

The paper as a whole reports these results and caveats: Patch test score was positively correlated with the number of PT1 expanded TCRs, with significance at thresholds 8, 16 and 32 but not at 4. No change with DPC sensitization was found in the number of TCRs above 1 in 1000 frequency, and no evidence of global repertoire structure alterations was found. Compared with pre-sensitization or healthy control sets, expanded TCRs formed significantly more large CDR3 similarity clusters, which is consistent with antigen-driven responses. Alopecia, a presumed autoimmune disease, was present in all patients, so the immune response of the patients might differ from that of healthy individuals. After repeated subsampling, the strength of the expansion versus patch-test correlation and the threshold at which it became significant changed.

Reading the label with the study, this specimen's time point is: pre-sensitization, week 0. The treatment or condition label here, explained by the study, means: therapeutic diphenylcyclopropenone sensitization with weekly scalp DPC. At every patch-test visit, the blood draw took place before the patch test was put on. Patients were eligible if aged 18 to 70, diagnosed with alopecia and judged suitable for DPC therapy, and pregnant patients were excluded. Unfractionated whole blood was collected in Tempus Blood RNA tubes, and total RNA was extracted from that blood. This sample comprised whole blood, obtained in connection with sensitization to the hapten diphenylcyclopropenone (DPC). Recombination connected TRBV6-2 or TRBV6-3 to TRBJ1-1, with no confident D gene call. The TCR comes from a man aged 18 to 35 with alopecia areata. Some clones in this sample may be carry-over from other donors' samples. The bases read TGTGCCAGCAGTTACTCGATCGACACTGAAGCTTTCTTT. It is translated as CASSYSIDTEAFF.